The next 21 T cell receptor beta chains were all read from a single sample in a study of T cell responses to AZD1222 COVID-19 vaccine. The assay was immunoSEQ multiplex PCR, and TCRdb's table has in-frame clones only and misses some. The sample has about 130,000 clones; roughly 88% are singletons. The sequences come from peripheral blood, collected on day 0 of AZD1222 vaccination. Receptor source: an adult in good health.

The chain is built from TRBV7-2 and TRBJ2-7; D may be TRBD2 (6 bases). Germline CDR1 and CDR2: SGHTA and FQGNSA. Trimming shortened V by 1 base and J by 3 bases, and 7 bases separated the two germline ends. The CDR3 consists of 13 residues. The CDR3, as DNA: TGTGCCAGCAGCTTAGGCGGGGACTACGAGCAGTACTTC. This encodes CASSLGGDYEQYF.

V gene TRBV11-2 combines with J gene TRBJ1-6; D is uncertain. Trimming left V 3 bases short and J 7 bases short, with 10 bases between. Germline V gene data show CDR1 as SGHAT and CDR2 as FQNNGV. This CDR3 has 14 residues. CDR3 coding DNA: TGTGCCAGCAGCTTCCGGGTTTCAAATTCACCCCTCCACTTT. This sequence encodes CASSFRVSNSPLHF.

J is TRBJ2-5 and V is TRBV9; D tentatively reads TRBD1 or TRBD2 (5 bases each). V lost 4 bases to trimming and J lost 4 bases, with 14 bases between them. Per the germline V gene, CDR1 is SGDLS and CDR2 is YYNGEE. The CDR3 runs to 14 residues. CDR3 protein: CASSSGWGVETQYF. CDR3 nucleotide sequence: TGTGCCAGCAGCTCGGGGTGGGGCGTAGAGACCCAGTACTTC.

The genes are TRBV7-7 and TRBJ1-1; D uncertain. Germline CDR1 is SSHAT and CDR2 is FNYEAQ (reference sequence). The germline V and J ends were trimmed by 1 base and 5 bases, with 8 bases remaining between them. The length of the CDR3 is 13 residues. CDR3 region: CASSLGTDTEAFF. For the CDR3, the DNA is TGTGCCAGCAGCTTAGGTACGGATACTGAAGCTTTCTTT.

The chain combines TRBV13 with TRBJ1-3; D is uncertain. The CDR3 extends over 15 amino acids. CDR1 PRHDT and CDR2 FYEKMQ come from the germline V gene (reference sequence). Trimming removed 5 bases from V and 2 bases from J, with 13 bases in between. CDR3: CASSRDRAAGNTIYF. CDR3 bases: TGTGCCAGCAGCCGGGATAGGGCGGCTGGAAACACCATATATTTT.

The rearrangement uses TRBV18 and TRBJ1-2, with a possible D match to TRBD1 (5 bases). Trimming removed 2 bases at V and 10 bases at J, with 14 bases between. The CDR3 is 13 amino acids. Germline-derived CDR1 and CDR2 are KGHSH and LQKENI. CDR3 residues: CASSPSGDRFYTF. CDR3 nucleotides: TGTGCCAGCTCACCATCCGGCGACAGATTCTACACCTTC.

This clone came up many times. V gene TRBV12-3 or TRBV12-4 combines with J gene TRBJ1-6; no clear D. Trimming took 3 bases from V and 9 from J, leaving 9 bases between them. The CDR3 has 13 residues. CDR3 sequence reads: CASSFWVGSPLHF. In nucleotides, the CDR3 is TGTGCCAGCAGTTTTTGGGTTGGTTCACCCCTCCACTTT.

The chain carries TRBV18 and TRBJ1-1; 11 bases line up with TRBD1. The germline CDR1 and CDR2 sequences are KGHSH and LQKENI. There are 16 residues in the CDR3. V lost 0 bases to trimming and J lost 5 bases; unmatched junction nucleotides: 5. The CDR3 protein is CASSPPDRGLRTEAFF. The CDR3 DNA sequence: TGTGCCAGCTCACCACCGGACAGGGGGCTGCGGACTGAAGCTTTCTTT.

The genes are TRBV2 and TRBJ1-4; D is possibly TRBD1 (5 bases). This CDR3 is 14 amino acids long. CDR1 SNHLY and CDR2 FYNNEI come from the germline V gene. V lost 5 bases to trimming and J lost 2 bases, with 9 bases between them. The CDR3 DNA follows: TGTGCCAGCAGTTATGGGGGGACTAATGAAAAACTGTTTTTT. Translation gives CASSYGGTNEKLFF.

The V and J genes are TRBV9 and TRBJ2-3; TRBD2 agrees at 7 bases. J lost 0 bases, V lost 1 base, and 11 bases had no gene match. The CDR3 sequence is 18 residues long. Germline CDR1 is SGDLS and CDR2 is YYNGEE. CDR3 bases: TGTGCCAGCAGCGTATATCCGGCGAGCGGGACTAGCACAGATACGCAGTATTTT. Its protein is CASSVYPASGTSTDTQYF.

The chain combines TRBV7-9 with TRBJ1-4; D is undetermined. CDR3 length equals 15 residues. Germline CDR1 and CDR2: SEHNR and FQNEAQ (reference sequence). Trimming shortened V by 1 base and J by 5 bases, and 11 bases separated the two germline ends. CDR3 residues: CASSLGIPGNEKLFF. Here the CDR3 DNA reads TGTGCCAGCAGCTTAGGAATCCCGGGGAATGAAAAACTGTTTTTT.

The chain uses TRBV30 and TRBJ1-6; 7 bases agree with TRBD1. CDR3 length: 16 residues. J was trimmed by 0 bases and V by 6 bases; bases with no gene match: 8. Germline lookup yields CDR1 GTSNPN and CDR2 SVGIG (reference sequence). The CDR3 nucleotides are TGTGCCTGTCACCGACAGGGTGGCTCCTATAATTCACCCCTCCACTTT. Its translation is CACHRQGGSYNSPLHF.

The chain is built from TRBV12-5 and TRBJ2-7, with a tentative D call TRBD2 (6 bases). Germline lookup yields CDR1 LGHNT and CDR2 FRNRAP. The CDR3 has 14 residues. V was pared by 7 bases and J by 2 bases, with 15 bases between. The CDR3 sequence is CASAPPGRTYEQYF. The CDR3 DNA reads TGTGCTAGTGCCCCCCCGGGGAGGACCTACGAGCAGTACTTC.

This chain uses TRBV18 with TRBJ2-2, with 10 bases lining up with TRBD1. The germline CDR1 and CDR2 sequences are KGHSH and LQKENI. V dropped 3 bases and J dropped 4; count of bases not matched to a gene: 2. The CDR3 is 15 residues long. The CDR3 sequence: CASSPTGGGTGELFF. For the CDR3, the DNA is TGTGCCAGCTCACCGACAGGGGGCGGCACCGGGGAGCTGTTTTTT.

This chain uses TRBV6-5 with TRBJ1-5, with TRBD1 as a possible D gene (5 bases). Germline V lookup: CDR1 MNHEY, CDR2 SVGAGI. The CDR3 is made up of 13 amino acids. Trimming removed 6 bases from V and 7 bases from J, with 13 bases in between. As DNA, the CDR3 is TGTGCCAGCAGCACCAGGGTATGGCAGCCCCAGCATTTT. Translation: CASSTRVWQPQHF.

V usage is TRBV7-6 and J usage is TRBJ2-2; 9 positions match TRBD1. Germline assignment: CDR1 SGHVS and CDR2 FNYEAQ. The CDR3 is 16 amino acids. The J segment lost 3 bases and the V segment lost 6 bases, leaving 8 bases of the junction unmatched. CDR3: CASRPNRGRYTGELFF. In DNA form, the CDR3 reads TGTGCCAGCAGACCAAACAGGGGGCGTTACACCGGGGAGCTGTTTTTT.

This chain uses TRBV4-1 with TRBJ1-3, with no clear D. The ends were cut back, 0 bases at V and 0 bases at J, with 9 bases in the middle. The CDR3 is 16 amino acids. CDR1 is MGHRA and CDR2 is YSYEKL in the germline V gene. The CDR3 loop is CASSQDSASSGNTIYF. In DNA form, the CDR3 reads TGCGCCAGCAGCCAAGATTCGGCCTCCTCTGGAAACACCATATATTTT.

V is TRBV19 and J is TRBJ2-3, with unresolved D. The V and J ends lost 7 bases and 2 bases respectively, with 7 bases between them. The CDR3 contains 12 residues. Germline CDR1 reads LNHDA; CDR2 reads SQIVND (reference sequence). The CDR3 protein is CASISSTDTQYF. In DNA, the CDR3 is TGTGCCAGTATTTCCTCCACAGATACGCAGTATTTT.

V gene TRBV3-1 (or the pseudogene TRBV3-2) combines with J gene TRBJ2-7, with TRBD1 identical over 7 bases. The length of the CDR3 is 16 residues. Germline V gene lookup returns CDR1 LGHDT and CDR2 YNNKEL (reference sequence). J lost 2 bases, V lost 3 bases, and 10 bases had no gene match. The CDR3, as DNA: TGTGCCAGCAGCCAGGGAAGCCGGACAGGACCCTACGAGCAGTACTTC. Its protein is CASSQGSRTGPYEQYF.

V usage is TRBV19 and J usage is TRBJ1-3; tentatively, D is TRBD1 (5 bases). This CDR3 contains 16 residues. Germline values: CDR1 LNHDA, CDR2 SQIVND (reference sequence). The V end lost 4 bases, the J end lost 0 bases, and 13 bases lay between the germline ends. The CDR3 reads CASSTSGTNSGNTIYF. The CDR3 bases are TGTGCCAGTAGTACCTCCGGGACGAACTCTGGAAACACCATATATTTT. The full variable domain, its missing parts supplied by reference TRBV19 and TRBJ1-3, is DGGITQSPKYLFRKEGQNVTLSCEQNLNHDAMYWYRQDPGQGLRLIYYSQIVNDFQKGDIAEGYSVSREKKESFPLTVTSAQKNPTAFYLCASSTSGTNSGNTIYFGEGSWLTVV.

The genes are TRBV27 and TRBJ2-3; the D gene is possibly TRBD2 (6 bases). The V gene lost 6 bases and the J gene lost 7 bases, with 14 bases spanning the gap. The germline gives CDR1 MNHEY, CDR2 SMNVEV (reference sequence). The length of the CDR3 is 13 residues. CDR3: CASSLVLAYTQYF. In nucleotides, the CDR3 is TGTGCCAGCAGCCTAGTACTAGCTTATACGCAGTATTTT.